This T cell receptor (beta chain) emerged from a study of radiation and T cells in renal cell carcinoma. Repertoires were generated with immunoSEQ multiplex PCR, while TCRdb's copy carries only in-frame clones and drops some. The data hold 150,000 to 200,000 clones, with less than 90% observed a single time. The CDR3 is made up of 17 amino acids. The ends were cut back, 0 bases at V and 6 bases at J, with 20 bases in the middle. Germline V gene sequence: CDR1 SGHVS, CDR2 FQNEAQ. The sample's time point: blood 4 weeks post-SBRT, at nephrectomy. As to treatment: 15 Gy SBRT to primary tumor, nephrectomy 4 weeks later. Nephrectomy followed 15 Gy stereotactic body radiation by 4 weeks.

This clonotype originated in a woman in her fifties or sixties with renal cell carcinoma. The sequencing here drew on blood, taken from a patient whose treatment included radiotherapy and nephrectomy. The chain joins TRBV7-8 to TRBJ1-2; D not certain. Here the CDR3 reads CASSLARFSAKPDGYTF. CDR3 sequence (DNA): TGTGCCAGCAGCTTAGCGCGTTTCTCCGCTAAGCCAGATGGCTACACCTTC.